This T cell receptor beta chain was identified during a study of blood T cell repertoires in COVID-19 (dated by TCRdb to between 2020 and 2021). Notes on the research overall: Recovered participants in ImmuneRACE Cohort 3 were defined as having two consecutive negative NP/OP PCR tests, clearance from a healthcare professional, or resolution of symptoms. The collaborator samples originated in the United States, Italy and Spain and spanned the acute and convalescent phases of COVID-19. The prospective study material was composed of cDNA or gDNA derived from T cells, B-cell-depleted T cells, or PBMCs. Deeply sampled blood TCRbeta repertoires from subjects exposed to, actively infected with, or recovered from COVID-19 were included in the dataset. The repertoires were released in a freely available public database meant as a resource for research on the immune response to SARS-CoV-2. The samples were drawn from the first 160 participants of the ongoing ImmuneRACE study and from over a thousand subjects provided by 6 global collaborators. A de-identified subject ID, COVID-19 status, age in years and sex were almost always included in the sample metadata. HLA class I and class II types, where available, came from metadata supplied by the sample provider rather than from assay-based typing. Overall results and qualifications from the work: How much clinical and demographic metadata was included differed by source and by participant, and the metadata was provided uncurated.

Regarding this clone: No antigen is known for it. Base quality data are lacking; no much larger clone is found one base away.

Participants in the prospective study were enrolled through a virtual design, were aged roughly 18 to 100 years, and lived in some 24 United States geographic areas. Cohort assignment in the prospective study relied on participant-reported clinical history from a screening survey and a study questionnaire. In the prospective study, mobile phlebotomists collected whole blood, serum and a nasopharyngeal or oropharyngeal swab from each participant. Additional blood draws and questionnaires over an approximately two-month period could optionally be provided by prospective study participants. Prospective study blood samples were shipped either frozen or at room temperature before DNA extraction. TCRbeta CDR3 regions were amplified from genomic DNA by means of the immunoSEQ Assay, a bias-controlled multiplex PCR. The original pipeline was this. The number of nucleated cells in each sample was estimated from the amplification of reference gene primers within the assay. Sequence reads were collapsed and filtered to measure the absolute abundance of every unique TCRbeta CDR3 rearrangement. Productive Simpson clonality was computed per sample as the square root of Simpson's diversity index over productive rearrangements. TCRdb obtained this table from immuneACCESS and retained in-frame rearrangements with V and J assigned. These tables miss some clones; where compared with another copy, unresolved V genes account for less than half of the shortfall, and the remainder is unexplained. Clone size and V and J calls were adopted from that table, with D and trimming inferred from the DNA. In this sample the table shows about 280,000 clones, 88% of which occur a single time. Approximately 2% of the sample is held by the ten biggest clonotypes.

The specimen was PBMCs or T cells enriched from blood (not recorded which). The receptor comes from a woman aged 55-70 years in a cohort exposed to, infected with or recovered from COVID-19 (not recorded which).

The CDR3 region: CASSLGSGRYTDTQYF. The sequenced DNA: TGTGCCAGCAGTTTAGGCAGCGGGAGGTACACAGATACGCAGTATTTT. The chain links TRBV28 with TRBJ2-3, with TRBD2 identical over 9 junction bases. Taken from cysteine to phenylalanine, the CDR3 has 16 residues. The only DNA kept is the CDR3, 48 bases in frame from the first base. Clipping removes 2 bases from V and 2 bases from J, with 5 as the unmatched junction base count. CDR1 and CDR2 (MDHEN, SYDVKM) derive from the germline V gene.